This TCR beta chain comes out of a study of shared clonotypes between healthy human individuals. Points from the study as a whole: Generally, estimated richness proved larger in naive subsets than it did in memory subsets.

Regarding this clone: The antigen remains undetermined.

This CDR3 region has 16 residues. The ends lost 5 bases at V and 8 bases at J; junction bases unmatched: 9. Germline values: CDR1 LNHDA, CDR2 SQIVND (reference sequence). Assay: immunoSEQ multiplex PCR; the TCRdb copy retains only in-frame clones and omits some. The data show 2 million or so clones, roughly 94% seen once. This chain uses TRBV19 with TRBJ2-1; TRBD2 matches at 13 bases. The receptor's source is a man between 18 and 29 years old in good health. Sequencing used naive CD4+ T cells sorted from blood. The subset was: CD45RA+ positively selected. The CDR3 here is CASSPRTSGSRDEQFF. The CDR3 DNA is TGTGCCAGTAGTCCCCGGACTAGCGGGAGTAGGGATGAGCAGTTCTTC. The complete variable domain, with remaining parts taken from reference TRBV19 and TRBJ2-1, reads DGGITQSPKYLFRKEGQNVTLSCEQNLNHDAMYWYRQDPGQGLRLIYYSQIVNDFQKGDIAEGYSVSREKKESFPLTVTSAQKNPTAFYLCASSPRTSGSRDEQFFGPGTRLTVL.